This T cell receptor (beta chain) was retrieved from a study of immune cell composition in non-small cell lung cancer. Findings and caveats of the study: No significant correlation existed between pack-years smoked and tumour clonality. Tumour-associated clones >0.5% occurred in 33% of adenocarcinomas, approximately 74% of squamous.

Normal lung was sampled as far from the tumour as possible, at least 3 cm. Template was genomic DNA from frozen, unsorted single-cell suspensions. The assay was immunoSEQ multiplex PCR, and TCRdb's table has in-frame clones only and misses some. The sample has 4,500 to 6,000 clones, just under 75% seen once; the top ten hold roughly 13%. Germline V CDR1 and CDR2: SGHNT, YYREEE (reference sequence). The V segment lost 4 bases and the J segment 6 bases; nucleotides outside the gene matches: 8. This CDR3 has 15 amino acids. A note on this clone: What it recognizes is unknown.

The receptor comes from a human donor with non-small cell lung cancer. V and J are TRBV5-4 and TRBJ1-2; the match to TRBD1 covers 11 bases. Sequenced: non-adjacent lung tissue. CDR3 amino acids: CASSLDRTGGNGYTF. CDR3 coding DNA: TGTGCCAGCAGCCTGGATAGGACAGGGGGCAATGGCTACACCTTC.